This T cell receptor beta chain was sequenced during a study of shared clonotypes between healthy human individuals. Regarding this clone: Antigen specificity is unknown.

Genomic DNA from each subset was divided evenly over several immunoSEQ plates. Sequencing was performed with immunoSEQ multiplex PCR; in TCRdb, only in-frame clones are kept and a portion is missing. Found here are about 510,000 clones, roughly 85% of them singletons; the top ten hold approximately 13%. General study points: Only blood was sampled, and tissue TCR repertoires likely differ from blood ones. Owing to a small donor count, the genetic and exposure-history diversity represented was limited.

Sequences were obtained from PBMCs. The TCR originated in a middle-aged woman in good health. Some clones in this sample may be carry-over from other donors' samples.

CDR3 sequence reads: CSVLRGPEQYF. Written as DNA, the CDR3 is TGCAGCGTCCTGAGGGGCCCAGAGCAGTACTTC. The gene calls are TRBV29-1 and TRBJ2-5; D is possibly TRBD1 or TRBD2 (5 bases each). V was shortened by 6 bases and J by 11 bases, with 16 bases between the two germline ends. The CDR3 runs 11 residues. Germline CDR1 is SQVTM and CDR2 is ANQGSEA.